Listed below are T cell receptor beta chains from one sample, sequenced in a study of T-cell memory formation after mild COVID-19. TCRdb reanalysed the 5' RACE reads using MiXCR and keeps one entry per CDR3 protein. The sample consists of under 450,000 distinct CDR3 sequences, approximately 15% of them appearing once. Sequencing was performed on PBMCs or a T cell subset sorted from them (not recorded which). These receptors originate from a young man who had mild COVID-19 (a few samples of this study predate the infection). Cell type and time point are not known. Each CDR3 is given with its conserved first and last residue. The D gene is left open where the match is weak. Expanded clones are given a class, and other clones once, few, many or no size at all.

d_call: NA; j_call: TRBJ1-1; v_call: TRBV12-3/TRBV12-4; clone_size: many; cdr3_nt: TGTGCCAGCAGTTTAACATCCCCCAACACTGAAGCTTTCTTT; cdr3_aa: CASSLTSPNTEAFF
d_call: NA; j_call: TRBJ2-5; v_call: TRBV5-1; clone_size: few; cdr3_nt: TGCGCCAGCAGCTTGGGACTAGTGGGCCAAGAGACCCAGTACTTC; cdr3_aa: CASSLGLVGQETQYF
d_call: NA; j_call: TRBJ2-1; v_call: TRBV5-1; clone_size: few; cdr3_nt: TGCGCCAGCAGTAACGGGCACAACCTCCACAATGAGCAGTTCTTC; cdr3_aa: CASSNGHNLHNEQFF
d_call: TRBD1; j_call: TRBJ1-1; v_call: TRBV18; clone_size: NA; cdr3_nt: TGTGCCAGCTCACCACCCGACAGGGAGTACACTGAAGCTTTCTTT; cdr3_aa: CASSPPDREYTEAFF
d_call: TRBD1; j_call: TRBJ2-4; v_call: TRBV11-2; clone_size: NA; cdr3_nt: TGTGCCAGCAGCTCGACAGGGCGTCTCAAAAACATTCAGTACTTC; cdr3_aa: CASSSTGRLKNIQYF
d_call: TRBD1; j_call: TRBJ2-5; v_call: TRBV7-9; clone_size: NA; cdr3_nt: TGTGCCAGCAGCGGACAGGGCGAGACCCAGTACTTC; cdr3_aa: CASSGQGETQYF
d_call: TRBD2; j_call: TRBJ2-3; v_call: TRBV6-2/TRBV6-3; clone_size: few; cdr3_nt: TGTGCCAGCACCCGCGGGGGGGCCGGGGATACGCAGTATTTT; cdr3_aa: CASTRGGAGDTQYF
d_call: NA; j_call: TRBJ2-3; v_call: TRBV5-1; clone_size: few; cdr3_nt: TGCGCCAGCAGGCAGCGGTGGGATACGCAGTATTTT; cdr3_aa: CASRQRWDTQYF
d_call: TRBD1; j_call: TRBJ1-5; v_call: TRBV12-3/TRBV12-4; clone_size: NA; cdr3_nt: TGTGCCAGCAGGCGAGGACAGGGAGGTCAGCCCCAGCATTTT; cdr3_aa: CASRRGQGGQPQHF
d_call: NA; j_call: TRBJ2-4; v_call: TRBV7-9; clone_size: few; cdr3_nt: TGTGCCAGCACCCCTCTGTCCAAAAACATTCAGTACTTC; cdr3_aa: CASTPLSKNIQYF
d_call: TRBD1; j_call: TRBJ1-6; v_call: TRBV4-3; clone_size: few; cdr3_nt: TGCGCCAGCAGCCAAGATCGCGGCTTTAGGGACAGCTCCTATAATTCACCCCTCCACTTT; cdr3_aa: CASSQDRGFRDSSYNSPLHF
d_call: NA; j_call: TRBJ2-5; v_call: TRBV7-2; clone_size: many; cdr3_nt: TGTGCCAGCAGTTTAGGCGGACGAGGAGAGACCCAGTACTTC; cdr3_aa: CASSLGGRGETQYF